Detailed here is one TCR beta chain. Its antigen remains unknown. This table comes from immunoSEQ multiplex PCR, and its TCRdb copy is limited to in-frame clones, with some not included. The repertoire holds about a million clones, with roughly 80% as singletons. The data originate from a study of shared clonotypes between healthy human individuals. The study's findings and limits: Between a few donors, naive CD4 clonotypes were shared at a level of approximately 5%.

This CDR3 is built from 13 residues. V lost 3 bases and J 2 bases, leaving 4 bases between the germline ends. In germline, CDR1 is SGHTA, CDR2 FQGTGA. Sequenced material: memory CD4+ T cells from PBMCs. Subset described: CD45RA-negative fraction. The chain couples TRBV7-3 to TRBJ2-2; no firm D call. This receptor was identified in a young man in good health. Some clones in this sample may be carry-over from other donors' samples. Written as DNA, the CDR3 is TGTGCCAGCAGCTTCCCCAACACCGGGGAGCTGTTTTTT. Amino acids: CASSFPNTGELFF.